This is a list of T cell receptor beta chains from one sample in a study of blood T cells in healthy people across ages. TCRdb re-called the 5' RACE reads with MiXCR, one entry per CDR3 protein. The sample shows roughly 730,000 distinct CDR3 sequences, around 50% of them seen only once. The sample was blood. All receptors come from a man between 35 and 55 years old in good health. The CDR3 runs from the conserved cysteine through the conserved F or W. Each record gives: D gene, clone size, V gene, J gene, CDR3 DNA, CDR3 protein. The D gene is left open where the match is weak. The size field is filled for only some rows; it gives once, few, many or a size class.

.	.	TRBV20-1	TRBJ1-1	TGCAGTGTCCCGATCCCTGGAGGAAACACTGAAGCTTTCTTT	CSVPIPGGNTEAFF
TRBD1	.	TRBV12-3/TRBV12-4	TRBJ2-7	TGTGCCAGCAGCTCGGGACAGGGTGGGTACAATGAGCAGTACTTC	CASSSGQGGYNEQYF
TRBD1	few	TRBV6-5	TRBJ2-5	TGTGCCAGCAGTTACTCTAGGACAGGGGAAGAGACCCAGTACTTC	CASSYSRTGEETQYF
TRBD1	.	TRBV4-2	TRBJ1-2	TGTGCCAGCAGCCAGACCGGGACAGGGAATATCACCTTC	CASSQTGTGNITF
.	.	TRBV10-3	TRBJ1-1	TGTGCCATCAGGGGGACCGCCCGGACTGAAGCTTTCTTT	CAIRGTARTEAFF
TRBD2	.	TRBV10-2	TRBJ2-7	TGCGCCAGCAGTGCTGGACTAGCGGGATACAAGCAGTACTTC	CASSAGLAGYKQYF
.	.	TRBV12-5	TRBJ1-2	TGTGCTAGTGGTTTGGTACCGGGGGCGCGAGGCTACACCTTC	CASGLVPGARGYTF
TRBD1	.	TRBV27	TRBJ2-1	TGTGCCAGCAGTTACCCCGGGACAGACTACAATGAGCAGTTCTTC	CASSYPGTDYNEQFF
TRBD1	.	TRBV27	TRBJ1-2	TGTGCCAGCAGTCCCGACAGGGGAGGAGGAAGAGATGGCTACACCTTC	CASSPDRGGGRDGYTF
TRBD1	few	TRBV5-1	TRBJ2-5	TGTGCCAGCAGCGCCGACAGGGTTGGAGAGACCCAGTACTTC	CASSADRVGETQYF
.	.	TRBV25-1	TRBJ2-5	TGTGCCAGCAGTGAATATTCGAGGGGCAAAGAGACCCAGTACTTC	CASSEYSRGKETQYF
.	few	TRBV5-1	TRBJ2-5	TGCGCCAGCCCCACGTGCGCACGGGAATCCGGGTCCATTGAGCAGTACTTC	CASPTCARESGSIEQYF
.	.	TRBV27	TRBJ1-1	TGTGCCAGCAGTTCCCGACAGATAAGGGTGAACACTGAAGCTTTCTTT	CASSSRQIRVNTEAFF
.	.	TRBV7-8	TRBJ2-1	TGTGCCAGCAGCTCAGTTCCCACCTTGAGCTCCTACAATGAGCAGTTCTTC	CASSSVPTLSSYNEQFF
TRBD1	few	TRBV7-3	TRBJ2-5	TGTGCCAGCAGCCCGGGACAGTACGAGACCCAGTACTTC	CASSPGQYETQYF
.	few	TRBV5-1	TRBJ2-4	TGCGCCAGCAGTCGTGGAGGGGGCGACAAAAACATTCAGTACTTC	CASSRGGGDKNIQYF
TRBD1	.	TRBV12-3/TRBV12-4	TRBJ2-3	TGTGCCAGCAGGGATGACAGGGAGAGAACAGATACGCAGTATTTT	CASRDDRERTDTQYF
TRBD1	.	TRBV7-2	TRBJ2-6	TGTGCCAGCAGCTCGACAGGGTTCCCTGGGGCCAACGTCCTGACTTTC	CASSSTGFPGANVLTF
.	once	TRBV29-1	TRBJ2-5	TGCAGCGGCGGTTCTAGCGCGGGCAATGAGCAGTACTTC	CSGGSSAGNEQYF
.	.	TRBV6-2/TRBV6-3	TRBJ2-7	TGTGCCAGCAGTTACTATTCGAGTAACTACGAGCAGTACTTC	CASSYYSSNYEQYF
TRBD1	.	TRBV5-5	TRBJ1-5	TGTGCCAGCAGCGTAGACAGGGACAATCAGCCCCAGCATTTT	CASSVDRDNQPQHF
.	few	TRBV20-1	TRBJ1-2	TGCAGTGCTAGAGATCATGATAGGAGCCTCTACACCTTC	CSARDHDRSLYTF
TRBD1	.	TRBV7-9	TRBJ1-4	TGTGCCAGCAGCGCCGGGGACAGAAGAAATGAAAAACTGTTTTTT	CASSAGDRRNEKLFF
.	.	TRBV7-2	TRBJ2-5	TGTGCCAGCAGCTTACCACAGGGCAGGTACCAAGAGACCCAGTACTTC	CASSLPQGRYQETQYF
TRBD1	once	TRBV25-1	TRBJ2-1	TGTGCCAGCAGTGATCCGGGACAGTACTACAATGAGCGGTTCTTC	CASSDPGQYYNERFF
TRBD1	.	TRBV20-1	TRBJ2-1	TGCAGTGCTAGCAACCCTGTCCGGGACAGGGGTGAGCAGTTCTTC	CSASNPVRDRGEQFF
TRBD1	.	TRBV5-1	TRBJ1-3	TGCGCCAGCAGCCTCGGACAGGGGACCGGAAACACCATATATTTT	CASSLGQGTGNTIYF
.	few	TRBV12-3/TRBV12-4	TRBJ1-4	TGTGCCAGCAGCTCGCAGTTGGGGTACAATGAAAAACTGTTTTTT	CASSSQLGYNEKLFF
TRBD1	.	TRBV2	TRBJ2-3	TGTGCCAGCAGAACGGGACAGGGGAGGTATACGCAGTATTTT	CASRTGQGRYTQYF
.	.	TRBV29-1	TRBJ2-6	TGCAGCGTGAGGGAGGAATCTGGGGCCAACGTCCTGACTTTC	CSVREESGANVLTF
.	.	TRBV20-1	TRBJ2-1	TGCAGTGCCGGTCCTAGGGGCCCCTACAATGAGCAGTTCTTC	CSAGPRGPYNEQFF
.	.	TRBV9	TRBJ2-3	TGTACCAGCAGCATGGCTAGCACAGATACGCAGTATTTT	CTSSMASTDTQYF
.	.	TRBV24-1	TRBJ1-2	TGTGCCACCAGTGACAGCAACTATGGCTACACCTTC	CATSDSNYGYTF
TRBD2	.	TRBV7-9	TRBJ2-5	TGTGCCAGCAGCCCCCTAGCGGGGGGGCTCGGGACCCAGTACTTC	CASSPLAGGLGTQYF
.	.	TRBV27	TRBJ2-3	TGTGCCAGCAGTTTGGGGTCCTCAAGCAGGAGGGTTGTAGATACGCAGTATTTT	CASSLGSSSRRVVDTQYF
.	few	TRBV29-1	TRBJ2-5	TGCAGCGTTGACCCGGGAGAGACCCAGTACTTC	CSVDPGETQYF
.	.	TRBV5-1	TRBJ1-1	TGCGCCAGCAGACCTACGTCGGTGGCGGGGAACACTGAAGCTTTCTTT	CASRPTSVAGNTEAFF
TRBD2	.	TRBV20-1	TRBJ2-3	TGCAGTGCCGCCCTAGCGGGGGGGCCAAATACGCAGTATTTT	CSAALAGGPNTQYF
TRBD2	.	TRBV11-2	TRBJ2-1	TGTGCCAGCAGCTTAGAAATGGGGGGGCGGCTAGCGGGAAAGAGCTCCTACAATGAGCAGTTCTTC	CASSLEMGGRLAGKSSYNEQFF
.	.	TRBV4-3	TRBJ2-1	TGCGCCAGCAGCAGAGGGACTTCAAGTCTCAATGAGCAGTTCTTC	CASSRGTSSLNEQFF
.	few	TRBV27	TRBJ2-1	TGTGCCAGCAGTCCCAACCCTTATGAGCAGTTCTTC	CASSPNPYEQFF
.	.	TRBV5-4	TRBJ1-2	TGTGCCAGCAGCGTGCAGGGGAGTAACTATGGCTACACCTTC	CASSVQGSNYGYTF
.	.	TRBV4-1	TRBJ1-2	TGCGCCAGCAGCCAAGAGACTGGGGACACCTACTATGGCTACACCTTC	CASSQETGDTYYGYTF
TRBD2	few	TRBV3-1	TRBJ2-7	TGTGCCAGCAGCCAAGTCCCGGGACTAGCGGGAGGGAATGAGCAGTACTTC	CASSQVPGLAGGNEQYF
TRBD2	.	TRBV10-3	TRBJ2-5	TGTGCCATCAGTGTTTATCGGGGGGGACAAGAGACCCAGTACTTC	CAISVYRGGQETQYF
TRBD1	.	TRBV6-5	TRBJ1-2	TGTGCCAGCACGGACAGGGGTGATGGCTACACCTTC	CASTDRGDGYTF
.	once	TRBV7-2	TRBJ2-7	TGTGCCAGCAGCTTAGAGCACTCGACCGAGGGGGAGACTCAGTACTTC	CASSLEHSTEGETQYF
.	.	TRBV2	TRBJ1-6	TGTGCCAGCAGTGAGATATTAGGGCCGAATAATTCACCCCTCCACTTT	CASSEILGPNNSPLHF
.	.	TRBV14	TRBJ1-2	TGTGCCAGCAGCCAAGTGGCTTCGGGGTCGCGCGGCTACACCTTC	CASSQVASGSRGYTF
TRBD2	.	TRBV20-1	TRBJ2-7	TGCAGTGTGACTAGCGGGGTGGCCGAGCAGTACTTC	CSVTSGVAEQYF
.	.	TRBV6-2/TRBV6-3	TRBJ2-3	TGTGCCAGCAGTTCGTTGCGAGACGATACGCAGTATTTT	CASSSLRDDTQYF
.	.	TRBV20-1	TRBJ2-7	TGCAGTGCTAGACCCCGCAGGAGCTCCTACGAGCAGTACTTC	CSARPRRSSYEQYF
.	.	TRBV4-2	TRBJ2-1	TGTGCCAGCAGCCAGAAAATCCTCGGGCGCGAGCAGTTCTTC	CASSQKILGREQFF
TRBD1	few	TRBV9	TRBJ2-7	TGTGCCAGCAGCGAGGGGACAGTCTCCTACGAGCAGTACTTC	CASSEGTVSYEQYF
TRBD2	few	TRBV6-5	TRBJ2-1	TGTGCCAGCAGAAAAGGGGCAGCGGGGAACAATGAGCAGTTCTTC	CASRKGAAGNNEQFF